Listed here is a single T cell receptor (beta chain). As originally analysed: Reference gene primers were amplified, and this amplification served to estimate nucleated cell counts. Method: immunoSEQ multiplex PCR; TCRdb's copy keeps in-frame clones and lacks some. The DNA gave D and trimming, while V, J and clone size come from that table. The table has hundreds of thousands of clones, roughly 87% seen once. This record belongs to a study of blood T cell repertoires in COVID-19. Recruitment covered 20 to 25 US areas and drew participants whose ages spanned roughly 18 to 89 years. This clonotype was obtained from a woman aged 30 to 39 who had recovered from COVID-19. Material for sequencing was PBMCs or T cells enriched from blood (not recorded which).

CDR3 sequence (DNA): TGTGCCAGCAGCTTGGGGGGGAGATGGCCAGGAGAGCAGTTCTTC. It is translated as CASSLGGRWPGEQFF. V and J are TRBV7-6 and TRBJ2-1; 7 nucleotides match TRBD2. The V segment lost 3 bases and the J segment 10 bases; nucleotides outside the gene matches: 12. The germline CDR1 and CDR2 sequences are SGHVS and FNYEAQ. CDR3 length equals 15 residues. Combining the CDR3 with reference TRBV7-6 and TRBJ2-1 gives the whole variable domain GAGVSQSPRYKVTKRGQDVALRCDPISGHVSLYWYRQALGQGPEFLTYFNYEAQQDKSGLPNDRFSAERPEGSISTLTIQRTEQRDSAMYRCASSLGGRWPGEQFFGPGTRLTVL.